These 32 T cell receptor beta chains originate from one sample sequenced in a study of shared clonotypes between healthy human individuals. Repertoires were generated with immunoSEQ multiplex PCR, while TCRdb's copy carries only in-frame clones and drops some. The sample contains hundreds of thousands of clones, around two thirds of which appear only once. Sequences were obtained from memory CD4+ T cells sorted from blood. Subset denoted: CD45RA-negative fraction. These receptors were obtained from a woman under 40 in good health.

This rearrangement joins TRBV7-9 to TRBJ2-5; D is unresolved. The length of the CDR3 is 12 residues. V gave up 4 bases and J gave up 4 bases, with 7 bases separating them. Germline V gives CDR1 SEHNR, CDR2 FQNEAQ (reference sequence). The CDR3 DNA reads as TGTGCCAGCAGCTGGGCAGCAGAGACCCAGTACTTC. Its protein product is CASSWAAETQYF.

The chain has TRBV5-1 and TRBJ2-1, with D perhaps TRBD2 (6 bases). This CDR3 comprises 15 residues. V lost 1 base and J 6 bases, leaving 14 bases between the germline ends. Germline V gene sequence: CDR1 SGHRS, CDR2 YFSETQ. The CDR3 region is CASSLTASAINEQFF. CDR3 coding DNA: TGCGCCAGCAGCTTGACGGCTAGCGCCATCAATGAGCAGTTCTTC.

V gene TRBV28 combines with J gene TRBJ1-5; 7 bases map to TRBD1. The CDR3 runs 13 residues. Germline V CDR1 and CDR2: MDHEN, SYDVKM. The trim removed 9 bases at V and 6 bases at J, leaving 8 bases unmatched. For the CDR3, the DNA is TGTGCCAGTAAGACAGGGAACAGTCAGCCCCAGCATTTT. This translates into CASKTGNSQPQHF.

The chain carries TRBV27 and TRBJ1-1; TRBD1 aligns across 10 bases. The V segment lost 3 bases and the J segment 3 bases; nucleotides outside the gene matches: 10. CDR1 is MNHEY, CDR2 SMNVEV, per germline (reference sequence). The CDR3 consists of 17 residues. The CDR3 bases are TGTGCCAGCAGTTTCCCGGGGGGACAGGGGCCGGACACTGAAGCTTTCTTT. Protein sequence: CASSFPGGQGPDTEAFF.

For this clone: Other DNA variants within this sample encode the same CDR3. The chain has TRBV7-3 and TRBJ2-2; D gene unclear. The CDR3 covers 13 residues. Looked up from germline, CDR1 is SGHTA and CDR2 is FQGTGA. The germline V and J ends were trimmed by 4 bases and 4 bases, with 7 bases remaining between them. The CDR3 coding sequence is TGTGCCAGCAGCTCCGGCGGCACCGGGGAGCTGTTTTTT. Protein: CASSSGGTGELFF.

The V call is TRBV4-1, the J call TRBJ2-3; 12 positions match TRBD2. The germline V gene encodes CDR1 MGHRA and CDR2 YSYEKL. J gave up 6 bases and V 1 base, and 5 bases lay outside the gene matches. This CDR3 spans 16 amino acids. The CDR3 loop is CASSQVTSGRGDTQYF. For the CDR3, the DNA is TGCGCCAGCAGCCAAGTGACTAGCGGGAGAGGTGATACGCAGTATTTT.

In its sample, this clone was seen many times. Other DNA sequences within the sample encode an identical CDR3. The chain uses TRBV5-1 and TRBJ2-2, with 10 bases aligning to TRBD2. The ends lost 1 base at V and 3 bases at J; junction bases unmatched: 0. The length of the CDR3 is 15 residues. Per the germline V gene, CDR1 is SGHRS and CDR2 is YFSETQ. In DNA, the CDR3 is TGCGCCAGCAGCTTGCTAGCGGGAGACACCGGGGAGCTGTTTTTT. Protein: CASSLLAGDTGELFF.

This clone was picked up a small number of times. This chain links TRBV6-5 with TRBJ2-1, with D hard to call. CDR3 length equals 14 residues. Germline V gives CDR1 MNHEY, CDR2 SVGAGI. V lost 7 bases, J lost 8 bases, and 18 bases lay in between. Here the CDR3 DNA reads TGTGCCAGCACCCCTGGAGTGGGTATCGATGAGCAGTTCTTC. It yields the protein CASTPGVGIDEQFF.

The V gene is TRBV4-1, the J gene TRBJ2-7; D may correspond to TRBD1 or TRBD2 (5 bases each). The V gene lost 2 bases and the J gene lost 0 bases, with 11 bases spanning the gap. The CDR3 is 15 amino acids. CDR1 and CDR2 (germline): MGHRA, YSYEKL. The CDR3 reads CASSQSYGGSYEQYF. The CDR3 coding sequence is TGCGCCAGCAGCCAAAGCTATGGGGGCTCCTACGAGCAGTACTTC.

The CDR3 protein is CASSPGQVDTGELFF. The CDR3 nucleotides are TGTGCCAGCTCTCCGGGGCAGGTAGACACCGGGGAGCTGTTTTTT. The V gene is TRBV18, the J gene TRBJ2-2, with D perhaps TRBD1 or TRBD2 (5 bases each). Germline V gives CDR1 KGHSH, CDR2 LQKENI. Trimming removed 6 bases from V and 3 bases from J, with 14 bases in between. This CDR3 region has 15 residues.

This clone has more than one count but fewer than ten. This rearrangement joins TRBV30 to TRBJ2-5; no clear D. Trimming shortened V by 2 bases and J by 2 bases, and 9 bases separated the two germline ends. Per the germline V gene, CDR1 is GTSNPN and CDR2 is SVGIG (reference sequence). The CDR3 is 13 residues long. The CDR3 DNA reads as TGTGCCTGGAGTCTTCACACACAAGAGACCCAGTACTTC. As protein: CAWSLHTQETQYF.

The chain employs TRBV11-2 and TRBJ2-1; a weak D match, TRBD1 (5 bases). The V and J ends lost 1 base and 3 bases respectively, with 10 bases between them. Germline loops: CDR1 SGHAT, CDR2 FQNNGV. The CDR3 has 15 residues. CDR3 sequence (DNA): TGTGCCAGCAGCTTAGGTACAGGTGGCTACAATGAGCAGTTCTTC. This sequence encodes CASSLGTGGYNEQFF.

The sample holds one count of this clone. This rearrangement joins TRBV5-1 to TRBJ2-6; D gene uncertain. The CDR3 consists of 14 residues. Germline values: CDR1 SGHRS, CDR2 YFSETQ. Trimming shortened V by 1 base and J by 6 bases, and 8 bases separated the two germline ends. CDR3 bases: TGCGCCAGCAGCTTGACGGCTGCGGCCAACGTCCTGACTTTC. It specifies CASSLTAAANVLTF.

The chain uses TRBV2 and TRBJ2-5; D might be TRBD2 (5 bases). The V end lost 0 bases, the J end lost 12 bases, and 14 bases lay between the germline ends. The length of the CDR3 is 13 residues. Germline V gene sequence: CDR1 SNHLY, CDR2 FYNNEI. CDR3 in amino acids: CASSEARAGQEYF. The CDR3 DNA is TGTGCCAGCAGTGAAGCGAGGGCGGGTCAGGAGTACTTC.

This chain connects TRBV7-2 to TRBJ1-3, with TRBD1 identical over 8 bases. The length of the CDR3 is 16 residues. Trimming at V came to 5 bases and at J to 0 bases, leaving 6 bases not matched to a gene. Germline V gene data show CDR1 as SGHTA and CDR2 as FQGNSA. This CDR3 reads CASSPRQGTSGNTIYF. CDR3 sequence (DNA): TGTGCCAGCAGCCCCCGACAGGGGACCTCTGGAAACACCATATATTTT.

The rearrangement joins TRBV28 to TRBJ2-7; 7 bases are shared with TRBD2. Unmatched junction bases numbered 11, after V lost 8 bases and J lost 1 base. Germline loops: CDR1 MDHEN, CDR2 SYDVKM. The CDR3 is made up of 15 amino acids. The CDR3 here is CASCRGGHRSYEQYF. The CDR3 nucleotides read TGTGCCAGCTGTCGCGGGGGTCACAGGTCCTACGAGCAGTACTTC.

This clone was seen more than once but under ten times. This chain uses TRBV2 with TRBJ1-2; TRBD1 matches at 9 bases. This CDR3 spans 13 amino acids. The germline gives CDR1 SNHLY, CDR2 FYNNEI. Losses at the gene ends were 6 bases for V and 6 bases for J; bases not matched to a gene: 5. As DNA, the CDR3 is TGTGCCAGCAGGGGGACAGGGATGCATGGCTACACCTTC. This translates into CASRGTGMHGYTF.

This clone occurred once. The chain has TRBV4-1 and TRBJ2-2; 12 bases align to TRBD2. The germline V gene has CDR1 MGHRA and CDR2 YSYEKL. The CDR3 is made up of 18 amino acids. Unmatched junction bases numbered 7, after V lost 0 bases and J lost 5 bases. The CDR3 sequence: CASSQDSTSGRKTGELFF. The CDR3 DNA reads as TGCGCCAGCAGCCAAGATTCGACTAGCGGGAGAAAAACCGGGGAGCTGTTTTTT.

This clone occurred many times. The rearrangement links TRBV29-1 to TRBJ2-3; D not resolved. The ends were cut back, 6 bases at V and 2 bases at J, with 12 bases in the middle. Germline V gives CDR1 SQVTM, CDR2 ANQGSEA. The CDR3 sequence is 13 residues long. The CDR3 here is CSVMGLNTDTQYF. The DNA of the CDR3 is TGCAGCGTGATGGGCCTCAACACAGATACGCAGTATTTT.

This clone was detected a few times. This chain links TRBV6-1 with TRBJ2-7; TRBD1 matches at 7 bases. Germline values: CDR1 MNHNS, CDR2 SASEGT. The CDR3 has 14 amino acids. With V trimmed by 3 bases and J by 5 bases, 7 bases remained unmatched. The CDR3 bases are TGTGCCAGCAGTGAGCTACAGGGGATCAACGAGCAGTACTTC. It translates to CASSELQGINEQYF.

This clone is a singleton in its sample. CDR3 sequence: CASDSAGTGNTEAFF. Written as DNA, the CDR3 is TGTGCCAGCGACTCTGCCGGGACAGGGAACACTGAAGCTTTCTTT. The rearrangement uses TRBV19 and TRBJ1-1; 8 bases map to TRBD1. V was pared by 9 bases and J by 1 base, with 10 bases of the junction left unmatched. From germline, CDR1 is LNHDA and CDR2 SQIVND (reference sequence). The CDR3 is made up of 15 amino acids. Filled out from reference TRBV19 and TRBJ1-1, the complete variable domain reads DGGITQSPKYLFRKEGQNVTLSCEQNLNHDAMYWYRQDPGQGLRLIYYSQIVNDFQKGDIAEGYSVSREKKESFPLTVTSAQKNPTAFYLCASDSAGTGNTEAFFGQGTRLTVV.

The CDR3, as DNA: TGTGCCAGTGCTGGGGGCGCCCTTAATGAAAAACTGTTTTTT. It translates to CASAGGALNEKLFF. The chain links TRBV27 to TRBJ1-4, with D tentatively TRBD1 (6 bases). The CDR3 totals 14 residues. Trimming took off 9 bases at V and 4 bases at J, with 15 bases between the two ends. CDR1 MNHEY and CDR2 SMNVEV come from the germline V gene (reference sequence).

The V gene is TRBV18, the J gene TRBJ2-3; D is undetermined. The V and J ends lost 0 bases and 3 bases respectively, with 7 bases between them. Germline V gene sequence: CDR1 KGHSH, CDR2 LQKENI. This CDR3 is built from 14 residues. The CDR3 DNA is TGTGCCAGCTCACCACCTCTTGGGACAGATACGCAGTATTTT. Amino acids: CASSPPLGTDTQYF.

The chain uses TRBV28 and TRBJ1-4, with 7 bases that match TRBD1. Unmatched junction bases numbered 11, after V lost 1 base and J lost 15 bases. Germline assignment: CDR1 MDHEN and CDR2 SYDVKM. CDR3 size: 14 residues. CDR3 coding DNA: TGTGCCAGCAGTTTATTTAAGGGGGCGGGAAGGGTGTTTTTT. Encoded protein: CASSLFKGAGRVFF.

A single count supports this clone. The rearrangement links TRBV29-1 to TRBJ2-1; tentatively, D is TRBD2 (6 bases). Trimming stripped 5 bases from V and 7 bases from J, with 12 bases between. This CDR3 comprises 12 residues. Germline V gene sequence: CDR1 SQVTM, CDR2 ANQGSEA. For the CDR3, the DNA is TGCAGCGTTAGTCTACGGGAGAATGAGCAGTTCTTC. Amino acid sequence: CSVSLRENEQFF.

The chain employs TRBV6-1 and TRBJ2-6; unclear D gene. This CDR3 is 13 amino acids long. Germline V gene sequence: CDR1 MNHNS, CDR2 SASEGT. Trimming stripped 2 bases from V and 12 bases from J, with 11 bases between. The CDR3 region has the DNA TGTGCCAGCAGTGAAAGTAACCCTATCGTCCTGACTTTC. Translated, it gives CASSESNPIVLTF.

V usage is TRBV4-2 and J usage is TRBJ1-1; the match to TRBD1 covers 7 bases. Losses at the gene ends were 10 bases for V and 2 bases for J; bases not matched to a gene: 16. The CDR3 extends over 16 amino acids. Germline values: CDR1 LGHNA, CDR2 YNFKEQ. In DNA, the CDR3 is TGTGCCAACCATATCCGGGACAGCTATACCAACACTGAAGCTTTCTTT. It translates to CANHIRDSYTNTEAFF.

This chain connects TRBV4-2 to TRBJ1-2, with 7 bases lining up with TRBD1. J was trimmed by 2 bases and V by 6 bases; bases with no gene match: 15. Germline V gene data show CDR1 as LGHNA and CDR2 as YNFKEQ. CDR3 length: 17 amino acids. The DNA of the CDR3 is TGTGCCAGCAGTCCCGCCGGGACAGCAGAGCAGAACTATGGCTACACCTTC. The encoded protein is CASSPAGTAEQNYGYTF.

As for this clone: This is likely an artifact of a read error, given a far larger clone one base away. CDR3 nucleotide sequence: TGTGCCAGCAGCAGGGACAGGGAATTTGGTGACTACACCTTC. It translates to CASSRDREFGDYTF. The rearrangement uses TRBV6-6 and TRBJ1-2, with 9 nucleotides matching TRBD1. The junction had 12 bases not matched to a gene; V was cut back by 6 bases and J by 10 bases. This CDR3 is built from 14 residues. Germline lookup yields CDR1 MNHNY and CDR2 SVGAGI (reference sequence).

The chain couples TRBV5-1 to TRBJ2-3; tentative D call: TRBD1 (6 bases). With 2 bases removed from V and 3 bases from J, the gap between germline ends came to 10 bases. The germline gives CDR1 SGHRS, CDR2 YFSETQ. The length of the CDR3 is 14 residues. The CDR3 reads CASSLGQKTDTQYF. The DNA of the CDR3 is TGCGCCAGCAGCTTAGGACAGAAAACAGATACGCAGTATTTT.

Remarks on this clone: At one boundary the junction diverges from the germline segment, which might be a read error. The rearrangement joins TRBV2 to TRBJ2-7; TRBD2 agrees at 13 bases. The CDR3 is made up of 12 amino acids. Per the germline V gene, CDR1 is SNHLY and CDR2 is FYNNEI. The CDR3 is CASSTSGRAACF. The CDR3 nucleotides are TGTGCCAGCAGTACTAGCGGGAGGGCTGCTTGCTTC.

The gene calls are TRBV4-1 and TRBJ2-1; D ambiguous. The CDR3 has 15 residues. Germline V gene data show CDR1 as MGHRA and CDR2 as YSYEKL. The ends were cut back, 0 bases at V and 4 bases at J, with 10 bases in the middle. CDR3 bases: TGCGCCAGCAGCCAAGACGGCGGAGCTTACAATGAGCAGTTCTTC. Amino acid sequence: CASSQDGGAYNEQFF.